Below, 23 T cell receptor beta chains from the same sample are listed, as sequenced in a study of blood T cell repertoires in COVID-19. Using immunoSEQ multiplex PCR, the repertoire was profiled, and TCRdb retains in-frame clones only, with some absent. Among approximately 500,000 clones listed, approximately 85% were seen once. Material: peripheral blood. The receptors stem from a human donor in a cohort sampled during active COVID-19.

This clone appeared a single time. The chain links TRBV7-6 to TRBJ2-3, with 8 bases identical to TRBD2. Trimming took 0 bases from V and 3 from J; bases not matched to a gene: 5. The CDR3 covers 16 residues. The germline V gene encodes CDR1 SGHVS and CDR2 FNYEAQ. CDR3 region: CASSLAAVAGTDTQYF. CDR3 coding DNA: TGTGCCAGCAGCTTAGCGGCGGTAGCGGGAACAGATACGCAGTATTTT.

The chain couples TRBV4-2 to TRBJ1-1; 9 bases align to TRBD1. The V gene end was trimmed by 4 bases and the J gene end by 0 bases; junction bases not matched to a gene: 6. Germline CDR1 and CDR2: LGHNA and YNFKEQ. This CDR3 is 16 amino acids long. In DNA, the CDR3 is TGTGCCAGCAGCCGGGCGACAGGGGGAATGAACACTGAAGCTTTCTTT. Its protein is CASSRATGGMNTEAFF.

The chain uses TRBV5-6 and TRBJ2-7, with TRBD1 as a possible D gene (6 bases). Trimming removed 0 bases at V and 4 bases at J, with 17 bases between. CDR1 is SGHDT and CDR2 is YYEEEE in the germline V gene. The length of the CDR3 is 16 residues. The CDR3 is CASSLDGQGRGYEQYF. CDR3 nucleotide sequence: TGTGCCAGCAGCTTGGATGGTCAGGGAAGGGGGTACGAGCAGTACTTC.

This chain links TRBV19 with TRBJ1-4; D is undetermined. V lost 6 bases and J lost 8, with 7 bases in between. CDR3 length: 11 residues. Germline V CDR1 and CDR2: LNHDA, SQIVND (reference sequence). Here the CDR3 DNA reads TGTGCCAGTAGCCAACGGGAAAAACTGTTTTTT. It translates to CASSQREKLFF.

The gene calls are TRBV19 and TRBJ2-7; D possibly corresponds to TRBD2 (6 bases). Germline-derived CDR1 and CDR2 are LNHDA and SQIVND (reference sequence). Trimming removed 2 bases from V and 2 bases from J, with 13 bases in between. CDR3 size: 15 residues. The CDR3 loop is CASSIIGTDTYEQYF. CDR3 nucleotides: TGTGCCAGTAGTATAATAGGGACTGATACCTACGAGCAGTACTTC.

This clone has a handful of counts. The chain links TRBV6-1 to TRBJ1-2; D call uncertain. Germline-derived CDR1 and CDR2 are MNHNS and SASEGT. Trimming shortened V by 2 bases and J by 5 bases, and 6 bases separated the two germline ends. This CDR3 has 12 amino acids. CDR3 sequence (DNA): TGTGCCAGCAGTGAACGAGTATATGGCTACACCTTC. It codes for CASSERVYGYTF.

This clone was counted a single time. The chain uses TRBV30 and TRBJ2-7, with a possible D match to TRBD2 (5 bases). Trimming shortened V by 5 bases and J by 4 bases, and 12 bases separated the two germline ends. The germline CDR1 and CDR2 sequences are GTSNPN and SVGIG (reference sequence). The CDR3 spans 12 residues. For the CDR3, the DNA is TGTGCCTGGGCCCGGGGTCATTACGAGCAGTACTTC. Residues: CAWARGHYEQYF.

Points on this clone: The same CDR3 can be traced to other DNA sequences in this sample. The chain employs TRBV7-9 and TRBJ2-1; possible D gene TRBD2, 6 bases. Germline CDR1 SEHNR, CDR2 FQNEAQ (reference sequence). This CDR3 region has 13 residues. V was clipped by 3 bases and J by 7 bases, with 10 bases between them. The CDR3 loop reads CASSFSGGNEQFF. The CDR3 nucleotides read TGTGCCAGCAGCTTTTCCGGGGGAAATGAGCAGTTCTTC.

The V gene is TRBV20-1, the J gene TRBJ1-1; 7 bases align to TRBD1. The V and J ends lost 6 bases and 6 bases, in that order; junction bases with no gene match: 16. This CDR3 spans 15 amino acids. The V gene's germline CDR1 is DFQATT and CDR2 SNEGSKA (reference sequence). This CDR3 reads CSASRDSILYAEAFF. The CDR3 DNA follows: TGCAGTGCCAGTAGGGACAGTATATTATATGCTGAAGCTTTCTTT.

This clone was picked up one time. Here the CDR3 reads CASSLRTGGLGEQYF. The CDR3 nucleotides are TGTGCCAGCAGCCTTAGGACAGGGGGCCTAGGCGAGCAGTACTTC. The V gene is TRBV7-9, the J gene TRBJ2-7, with 11 bases identical to TRBD1. The CDR3 runs to 15 residues. CDR1 SEHNR and CDR2 FQNEAQ come from the germline V gene (reference sequence). V shed 5 bases, J shed 6 bases, and the junction held 9 bases outside the gene matches.

The gene calls are TRBV6-5 and TRBJ1-3; TRBD1 matches at 7 bases. The V segment lost 6 bases and the J segment 1 base; nucleotides outside the gene matches: 6. Germline CDR1 MNHEY, CDR2 SVGAGI. The CDR3 loop spans 15 amino acids. CDR3 region: CASRLGQASGNTIYF. The CDR3, as DNA: TGTGCCAGCAGATTAGGACAGGCTTCTGGAAACACCATATATTTT.

V usage is TRBV5-4 and J usage is TRBJ1-1, with D tentatively TRBD1 (6 bases). Germline V gene sequence: CDR1 SGHNT, CDR2 YYREEE (reference sequence). The CDR3 contains 16 residues. Trimming cost V 0 bases and J 5 bases, with 17 bases left between them. The DNA of the CDR3 is TGTGCCAGCAGCTTGGGGAGGATAGGGGGGGTGACTGAAGCTTTCTTT. It yields the protein CASSLGRIGGVTEAFF. The full variable domain, rest sourced from reference TRBV5-4 and TRBJ1-1, is ETGVTQSPTHLIKTRGQQVTLRCSSQSGHNTVSWYQQALGQGPQFIFQYYREEENGRGNFPPRFSGLQFPNYSSELNVNALELDDSALYLCASSLGRIGGVTEAFFGQGTRLTVV.

This clone was detected once. The chain carries TRBV5-6 and TRBJ1-5; D perhaps matches TRBD1 (6 bases). The CDR3 covers 14 residues. The V end was cut by 5 bases, the J end by 6 bases, with 15 bases between. Germline V lookup: CDR1 SGHDT, CDR2 YYEEEE. The CDR3 loop is CASSSGGGSQPQHF. Here the CDR3 DNA reads TGTGCCAGCAGTTCTGGGGGGGGCAGTCAGCCCCAGCATTTT. Supplemented by reference TRBV5-6 and TRBJ1-5, the full variable domain reads DAGVTQSPTHLIKTRGQQVTLRCSPKSGHDTVSWYQQALGQGPQFIFQYYEEEERQRGNFPDRFSGHQFPNYSSELNVNALLLGDSALYLCASSSGGGSQPQHFGDGTRLSIL.

V and J are TRBV4-3 and TRBJ1-5; 10 nucleotides agree with TRBD1. The CDR3 is 16 amino acids. Germline V lookup: CDR1 LGHNA, CDR2 YSLEER. The trim removed 0 bases at V and 4 bases at J, leaving 3 bases unmatched. CDR3 loop: CASSQDWTGGNQPQHF. The CDR3 coding sequence is TGCGCCAGCAGCCAAGATTGGACAGGGGGAAATCAGCCCCAGCATTTT.

The rearrangement joins TRBV19 to TRBJ1-1; D call uncertain. Looked up from germline, CDR1 is LNHDA and CDR2 is SQIVND (reference sequence). V was cut by 0 bases and J by 5 bases, with 7 bases left in between. The CDR3 runs to 13 residues. The CDR3 spells CASSIERRTEAFF. The CDR3 DNA sequence: TGTGCCAGTAGTATAGAGAGGCGAACTGAAGCTTTCTTT.

In its sample, this clone was seen a few times. V and J are TRBV19 and TRBJ1-2; tentatively, D is TRBD1 (5 bases). The V gene lost 6 bases and the J gene lost 6 bases, with 11 bases spanning the gap. The CDR3 loop spans 12 amino acids. The germline CDR1 and CDR2 sequences are LNHDA and SQIVND (reference sequence). The CDR3 nucleotides read TGTGCCAGTAGATGGCGGGGCGATGGCTACACCTTC. Translated, it gives CASRWRGDGYTF.

V gene TRBV30 combines with J gene TRBJ1-2; weak D call: TRBD1 (6 bases). The V end lost 4 bases, the J end lost 8 bases, and 11 bases lay between the germline ends. Germline CDR1 is GTSNPN and CDR2 is SVGIG (reference sequence). The CDR3 is 11 residues long. CDR3 in amino acids: CAWTRGGGYTF. CDR3 sequence (DNA): TGTGCCTGGACTAGGGGGGGAGGCTACACCTTC.

This chain connects TRBV12-3 or TRBV12-4 to TRBJ1-6; D not resolved. The CDR3 loop spans 13 amino acids. V lost 3 bases to trimming and J lost 12 bases, with 12 bases between them. The CDR3 DNA reads TGTGCCAGCAGTTTGGAGGCCGCCGGACCCCTCCACTTT. Its protein product is CASSLEAAGPLHF.

The V call is TRBV6-6, the J call TRBJ1-1, with TRBD1 as a possible D gene (6 bases). The CDR3 loop spans 14 amino acids. Trimming removed 10 bases at V and 4 bases at J, with 19 bases between. Germline CDR1 reads MNHNY; CDR2 reads SVGAGI (reference sequence). The CDR3 is CAIPKGELGTEAFF. The CDR3, as DNA: TGTGCCATCCCTAAGGGGGAATTGGGCACTGAAGCTTTCTTT.

The chain has TRBV9 and TRBJ2-1; D call uncertain. The CDR3 contains 15 residues. Per germline, CDR1 SGDLS and CDR2 YYNGEE. V gave up 0 bases and J gave up 8 bases, with 15 bases separating them. The CDR3 protein is CASSVAGVPWDEQFF. As DNA, the CDR3 is TGTGCCAGCAGCGTAGCAGGCGTCCCCTGGGATGAGCAGTTCTTC.

The chain is built from TRBV7-8 and TRBJ1-2; 8 bases agree with TRBD1. The V gene's germline CDR1 is SGHVS and CDR2 FQNEAQ. The CDR3 covers 15 residues. Trimming cost V 4 bases and J 8 bases; bases outside gene matches: 12. This CDR3 is CASSSGQDEVWGYTF. The DNA of the CDR3 is TGTGCCAGCAGCTCGGGACAGGATGAAGTGTGGGGCTACACCTTC.

This rearrangement joins TRBV19 to TRBJ1-5, with 7 nucleotides matching TRBD1. The germline CDR1 and CDR2 sequences are LNHDA and SQIVND (reference sequence). The CDR3 runs 14 residues. V lost 9 bases and J lost 7; bases outside the gene matches: 12. CDR3: CASESQAGGQPQHF. The DNA for the CDR3 is TGTGCCAGCGAATCCCAGGCAGGGGGACAGCCCCAGCATTTT.

The J gene is TRBJ2-5, the V gene TRBV29-1; the match to TRBD2 covers 7 bases. In germline, CDR1 is SQVTM, CDR2 ANQGSEA. V lost 7 bases, J lost 5 bases, and 10 bases stayed unmatched. The length of the CDR3 is 13 residues. The CDR3 DNA is TGCAGCGCAGGGACTACAGCAAGCGAGACCCAGTACTTC. It translates to CSAGTTASETQYF. Filled out from reference TRBV29-1 and TRBJ2-5, the complete variable domain reads SAVISQKPSRDICQRGTSLTIQCQVDSQVTMMFWYRQQPGQSLTLIATANQGSEATYESGFVIDKFPISRPNLTFSTLTVSNMSPEDSSIYLCSAGTTASETQYFGPGTRLLVL.